The 15 T cell receptor beta chains presented below share a single source sample, sequenced in a study of neurological immune-mediated disorders. Time point meaning: longitudinal time-point 3. TCRdb passed the 5' RACE reads through MiXCR, listing each CDR3 protein once. The profile shows 85,000 to 110,000 distinct CDR3 sequences, about a tenth of them singletons. Sequenced: PBMCs. The receptors were gathered from a female donor with HTLV-1-associated myelopathy (HAM/TSP).

The CDR3 bases are TGTGCCACGCGCCAGGCAGGGGGATTCAATCAGCCCCAGCATTTT. The encoded protein is CATRQAGGFNQPQHF. V gene TRBV28 combines with J gene TRBJ1-5; 7 bases fit TRBD1. Trimming at V came to 10 bases and at J to 3 bases, leaving 12 bases not matched to a gene. Germline V gene data show CDR1 as MDHEN and CDR2 as SYDVKM. CDR3 length equals 15 residues.

This clonotype was recorded many times. The rearrangement links TRBV20-1 to TRBJ2-1; possible D gene TRBD2, 6 bases. Germline-derived CDR1 and CDR2 are DFQATT and SNEGSKA (reference sequence). V lost 5 bases to trimming and J lost 8 bases, with 25 bases between them. The CDR3 loop spans 16 amino acids. CDR3 sequence reads: CSASWEEGAPLDEQFF. The CDR3 coding sequence is TGCAGTGCTTCTTGGGAGGAGGGAGCCCCCCTGGATGAGCAGTTCTTC.

This clonotype was seen more than once but under ten times. The CDR3 loop reads CASSQVTGGRSGELFF. CDR3 bases: TGTGCCAGCAGCCAAGTTACAGGGGGCCGTTCCGGGGAGCTGTTTTTT. This chain links TRBV4-2 with TRBJ2-2; 9 bases fit TRBD1. CDR3 length: 16 amino acids. The germline gives CDR1 LGHNA, CDR2 YNFKEQ. The V gene end was trimmed by 1 base and the J gene end by 6 bases; junction bases not matched to a gene: 6.

At least ten counts were recorded for this clonotype. V gene TRBV20-1 combines with J gene TRBJ2-1; D is ambiguous. CDR3 length: 14 residues. V shed 0 bases and J shed 9 bases, with 15 bases lying between them. Germline-derived CDR1 and CDR2 are DFQATT and SNEGSKA (reference sequence). CDR3 sequence: CSARDNYSGVEQFF. The CDR3 bases are TGCAGTGCTAGAGATAATTATTCTGGAGTTGAGCAGTTCTTC.

Many counts were recorded for this clonotype. The V and J genes are TRBV10-3 and TRBJ2-1, with 11 bases that match TRBD1. The J segment lost 5 bases and the V segment lost 4 bases, leaving 4 bases of the junction unmatched. Germline CDR1 and CDR2: ENHRY and SYGVKD. CDR3 length: 15 amino acids. CDR3 protein: CAISGPGQGDNEQFF. CDR3 sequence (DNA): TGTGCCATCAGTGGACCGGGACAGGGGGACAATGAGCAGTTCTTC.

This clonotype was found many times. The V and J genes are TRBV2 and TRBJ2-3; D gene unclear. CDR3 length: 12 residues. Per germline, CDR1 SNHLY and CDR2 FYNNEI. V lost 6 bases to trimming and J lost 2 bases, with 6 bases between them. The DNA of the CDR3 is TGTGCCAGCAGCTCCGCCACAGATACGCAGTATTTT. As protein: CASSSATDTQYF.

This clonotype has just a few counts. V is TRBV5-1 and J is TRBJ2-7, with D perhaps matching TRBD1 (6 bases). CDR1 is SGHRS and CDR2 is YFSETQ in the germline V gene. With 4 bases removed from V and 4 bases from J, the gap between germline ends came to 9 bases. The CDR3 is 12 amino acids. The CDR3 spells CASSTQGYEQYF. The CDR3 region has the DNA TGCGCCAGCAGCACGCAGGGGTACGAGCAGTACTTC.

This clonotype was detected many times. The chain recombines TRBV5-1 with TRBJ2-6, with unresolved D. V lost 4 bases, J lost 0 bases, and 11 bases lay in between. Germline CDR1 is SGHRS and CDR2 is YFSETQ. The CDR3 sequence is 16 residues long. CDR3 region: CASSSARGSGANVLTF. CDR3 DNA sequence: TGCGCCAGCAGCAGTGCTCGTGGCTCTGGGGCCAACGTCCTGACTTTC.

The table lists this clonotype with many counts. This chain connects TRBV3-1 to TRBJ1-2; TRBD1 matches 7 bases. This CDR3 has 14 residues. V dropped 0 bases and J dropped 8; count of bases not matched to a gene: 6. The V gene's germline CDR1 is LGHDT and CDR2 YNNKEL (reference sequence). This CDR3 reads CASSQEKGAGGYTF. The CDR3 DNA reads TGTGCCAGCAGCCAAGAGAAGGGGGCGGGGGGCTACACCTTC. The whole variable domain, remainder taken from reference TRBV3-1 and TRBJ1-2, is DTAVSQTPKYLVTQMGNDKSIKCEQNLGHDTMYWYKQDSKKFLKIMFSYNNKELIINETVPNRFSPKSPDKAHLNLHINSLELGDSAVYFCASSQEKGAGGYTFGSGTRLTVV.

In its sample, this clonotype was seen many times. The chain links TRBV7-2 to TRBJ2-1; the D is unclear. V gave up 1 base and J gave up 1 base, with 8 bases separating them. Germline V gene sequence: CDR1 SGHTA, CDR2 FQGNSA. CDR3 length: 15 residues. Here the CDR3 DNA reads TGTGCCAGCAGCTTAGGCGCCGAGTCCTACAATGAGCAGTTCTTC. This codes for CASSLGAESYNEQFF.

This clonotype has ten or more counts. This rearrangement joins TRBV3-1 to TRBJ2-5; TRBD1 matches at 10 bases. CDR3 length: 14 residues. V was pared by 5 bases and J by 4 bases, with 4 bases of the junction left unmatched. The V gene's germline CDR1 is LGHDT and CDR2 YNNKEL (reference sequence). The CDR3 here is CASSYDRGRETQYF. CDR3 DNA: TGTGCCAGCAGCTATGACAGGGGGCGAGAGACCCAGTACTTC.

The rearrangement joins TRBV14 to TRBJ2-7; 7 nucleotides align to TRBD1. This CDR3 is built from 15 residues. The J segment lost 5 bases and the V segment lost 5 bases, leaving 12 bases of the junction unmatched. Germline CDR1 is SGHDN and CDR2 is FVKESK. The DNA for the CDR3 is TGTGCCAGCAGCGGAAAGGGCAGGGGGTATGACGAGCAGTACTTC. Protein: CASSGKGRGYDEQYF.

In its sample, this clonotype was seen a few times. The rearrangement uses TRBV5-1 and TRBJ2-5, with 14 nucleotides matching TRBD2. This CDR3 spans 15 amino acids. Germline V lookup: CDR1 SGHRS, CDR2 YFSETQ. After removal of 5 bases from V and 4 bases from J, the junction contained 4 bases not matched to a gene. CDR3 sequence: CASSRTSGGLETQYF. The CDR3 nucleotides read TGCGCCAGCAGTCGGACTAGCGGGGGGCTAGAGACCCAGTACTTC.

About this clonotype: A single base separates this from a much larger clone, so it may be a read error. This chain links TRBV14 with TRBJ2-7; D is undetermined. Germline assignment: CDR1 SGHDN and CDR2 FVKESK. This CDR3 has 13 amino acids. The DNA for the CDR3 is TGTGCCAGAAGCCCCGACTTAGCTTACGAGCAGTACTTC. Amino acid sequence: CARSPDLAYEQYF.

Details on this clonotype: This clone may be a read error of a much larger clone one base away. V is TRBV11-2 and J is TRBJ2-1; D gene uncertain. The CDR3 covers 16 residues. Between the trimmed V and J ends, which lost 0 bases and 6 bases, there was a span of 15 bases. In germline, CDR1 is SGHAT, CDR2 FQNNGV. The chain's CDR3 is CASSLDLWVPVNEQFF. Written as DNA, the CDR3 is TGTGCCAGCAGCTTAGATCTGTGGGTGCCCGTCAATGAGCAGTTCTTC.